A selection of T cell receptor beta chains follows, all from one sample in a study of beta chain features in type 1 diabetes. The method was immunoSEQ multiplex PCR; TCRdb's version includes in-frame clones alone and lacks a portion of them. This repertoire shows under 900,000 clones, 17% found once; its top ten account for 0.02% to 0.025%. Sequencing was done on a sample of naive CD4+ T cells from blood. These receptors were taken from a woman aged 18-29 years in good health. Both conserved end residues are part of each CDR3. Each record gives: V gene, J gene, D gene, CDR3 length, clone size, CDR3 protein, CDR3 DNA. D genes are given only for firm matches. Size tells how often a clone was seen (once, few, many) or the class of an expanded clone, and some rows leave it out.

v_call: TRBV10-2
j_call: TRBJ1-3
d_call: NA
cdr3_length: 14
clone_size: NA
cdr3_aa: CASSEFAAGNTIYF
cdr3_nt: TGCGCCAGCAGTGAGTTTGCAGCTGGAAACACCATATATTTT

v_call: TRBV5-6
j_call: TRBJ2-2
d_call: NA
cdr3_length: 13
clone_size: NA
cdr3_aa: CASSMGGPGELFF
cdr3_nt: TGTGCCAGCAGCATGGGAGGCCCCGGGGAGCTGTTTTTT

v_call: TRBV7-8
j_call: TRBJ2-3
d_call: NA
cdr3_length: 15
clone_size: NA
cdr3_aa: CASSLGRGLTDTQYF
cdr3_nt: TGTGCCAGCAGCTTAGGCAGGGGTCTCACAGATACGCAGTATTTT

v_call: TRBV4-3
j_call: TRBJ1-2
d_call: NA
cdr3_length: 15
clone_size: NA
cdr3_aa: CASSHEPRGGYGYTF
cdr3_nt: TGCGCCAGCAGCCATGAGCCTAGGGGAGGCTATGGCTACACCTTC

v_call: TRBV5-1
j_call: TRBJ2-7
d_call: NA
cdr3_length: 14
clone_size: NA
cdr3_aa: CASSLGTLVYEQYF
cdr3_nt: TGCGCCAGCAGCTTGGGGACTTTGGTTTACGAGCAGTACTTC

v_call: TRBV7-2
j_call: TRBJ2-3
d_call: NA
cdr3_length: 12
clone_size: few
cdr3_aa: CASSPQIDTQYF
cdr3_nt: TGTGCCAGCAGCCCACAAATAGATACGCAGTATTTT

v_call: TRBV9
j_call: TRBJ1-2
d_call: NA
cdr3_length: 16
clone_size: NA
cdr3_aa: CASSAGPQGLLYGYTF
cdr3_nt: TGTGCCAGCAGCGCCGGGCCGCAGGGACTCCTCTATGGCTACACCTTC

v_call: TRBV7-2
j_call: TRBJ2-3
d_call: NA
cdr3_length: 13
clone_size: few
cdr3_aa: CASSFRRTDTQYF
cdr3_nt: TGTGCCAGCAGCTTTCGACGCACAGATACGCAGTATTTT

v_call: TRBV5-1
j_call: TRBJ2-3
d_call: TRBD2
cdr3_length: 16
clone_size: NA
cdr3_aa: CASSLELAGYADTQYF
cdr3_nt: TGCGCCAGCAGCTTGGAACTAGCGGGATATGCAGATACGCAGTATTTT

v_call: TRBV5-1
j_call: TRBJ2-3
d_call: TRBD2
cdr3_length: 16
clone_size: few
cdr3_aa: CASSLETSGTGDTQYF
cdr3_nt: TGCGCCAGCAGCTTGGAGACTAGCGGGACCGGAGATACGCAGTATTTT

v_call: TRBV28
j_call: TRBJ1-2
d_call: NA
cdr3_length: 12
clone_size: NA
cdr3_aa: CASFFSPYGYTF
cdr3_nt: TGTGCCAGCTTTTTCTCACCCTATGGCTACACCTTC

v_call: TRBV2
j_call: TRBJ1-2
d_call: TRBD1
cdr3_length: 14
clone_size: NA
cdr3_aa: CASRDRQGSYGYTF
cdr3_nt: TGTGCCAGCAGAGACCGACAGGGAAGCTATGGCTACACCTTC

v_call: TRBV29-1
j_call: TRBJ1-1
d_call: TRBD1
cdr3_length: 13
clone_size: few
cdr3_aa: CSVGTGEGTEAFF
cdr3_nt: TGCAGCGTTGGGACAGGGGAGGGTACTGAAGCTTTCTTT

v_call: TRBV7-9
j_call: TRBJ2-2
d_call: NA
cdr3_length: 15
clone_size: NA
cdr3_aa: CASSLGQGHTGELFF
cdr3_nt: TGTGCCAGCAGCTTAGGGCAGGGACACACCGGGGAGCTGTTTTTT

v_call: TRBV6-5
j_call: TRBJ2-1
d_call: TRBD1
cdr3_length: 15
clone_size: NA
cdr3_aa: CASSYGTGRNNEQFF
cdr3_nt: TGTGCCAGCAGTTACGGGACAGGGAGAAACAATGAGCAGTTCTTC

v_call: TRBV2
j_call: TRBJ1-1
d_call: NA
cdr3_length: 13
clone_size: few
cdr3_aa: CASSATGNTEAFF
cdr3_nt: TGTGCCAGCAGCGCGACAGGGAACACTGAAGCTTTCTTT

v_call: TRBV4-3
j_call: TRBJ2-2
d_call: TRBD2
cdr3_length: 17
clone_size: NA
cdr3_aa: CASSQAGGGRLTGELFF
cdr3_nt: TGCGCCAGCAGCCAGGCGGGAGGGGGGCGCTTAACCGGGGAGCTGTTTTTT

v_call: TRBV2
j_call: TRBJ2-7
d_call: NA
cdr3_length: 14
clone_size: few
cdr3_aa: CASTTTIEGYEQYF
cdr3_nt: TGTGCCAGCACCACGACTATAGAGGGCTACGAGCAGTACTTC

v_call: TRBV5-1
j_call: TRBJ1-4
d_call: NA
cdr3_length: 15
clone_size: few
cdr3_aa: CASSATGPGAEKLFF
cdr3_nt: TGCGCCAGCAGCGCCACGGGACCGGGGGCGGAAAAACTGTTTTTT

v_call: TRBV7-9
j_call: TRBJ2-7
d_call: NA
cdr3_length: 16
clone_size: NA
cdr3_aa: CASSLSAGRVTNEQYF
cdr3_nt: TGTGCCAGCAGCTTAAGCGCCGGCAGGGTGACCAACGAGCAGTACTTC

v_call: TRBV11-2
j_call: TRBJ2-1
d_call: NA
cdr3_length: 14
clone_size: NA
cdr3_aa: CASSLTSPWGEQFF
cdr3_nt: TGTGCCAGCAGCTTAACTAGCCCGTGGGGTGAGCAGTTCTTC

v_call: TRBV7-2
j_call: TRBJ2-7
d_call: TRBD1
cdr3_length: 17
clone_size: NA
cdr3_aa: CASRSPTGGAYAYEQYF
cdr3_nt: TGTGCCAGCAGATCGCCCACAGGGGGCGCATATGCCTACGAGCAGTACTTC

v_call: TRBV18
j_call: TRBJ1-5
d_call: NA
cdr3_length: 14
clone_size: NA
cdr3_aa: CASSETTSNQPQHF
cdr3_nt: TGTGCCAGCTCGGAGACAACTAGCAATCAGCCCCAGCATTTT

v_call: TRBV29-1
j_call: TRBJ2-5
d_call: NA
cdr3_length: 14
clone_size: few
cdr3_aa: CSAVRQGRGETQYF
cdr3_nt: TGCAGCGCCGTCCGGCAGGGCCGAGGGGAGACCCAGTACTTC

v_call: TRBV7-2
j_call: TRBJ2-7
d_call: TRBD2
cdr3_length: 16
clone_size: NA
cdr3_aa: CASSSRISSGSYEQYF
cdr3_nt: TGTGCCAGCAGCTCCCGGATCTCTAGCGGGAGCTACGAGCAGTACTTC

v_call: TRBV6-5
j_call: TRBJ2-1
d_call: NA
cdr3_length: 11
clone_size: few
cdr3_aa: CASSYFGEQFF
cdr3_nt: TGTGCCAGCAGTTACTTTGGCGAGCAGTTCTTC

v_call: TRBV6-5
j_call: TRBJ2-3
d_call: TRBD2
cdr3_length: 14
clone_size: few
cdr3_aa: CASSSSGRGDTQYF
cdr3_nt: TGTGCCAGCAGTTCTAGCGGTCGAGGGGATACGCAGTATTTT

v_call: TRBV27
j_call: TRBJ1-2
d_call: TRBD1
cdr3_length: 14
clone_size: few
cdr3_aa: CASSPSDRNYGYTF
cdr3_nt: TGTGCCAGCAGTCCTTCGGACAGGAACTATGGCTACACCTTC

v_call: TRBV10-3
j_call: TRBJ2-1
d_call: NA
cdr3_length: 12
clone_size: few
cdr3_aa: CAIAEGYNEQFF
cdr3_nt: TGTGCCATCGCTGAAGGATACAATGAGCAGTTCTTC

v_call: TRBV19
j_call: TRBJ2-3
d_call: NA
cdr3_length: 14
clone_size: few
cdr3_aa: CASDSQARTDTQYF
cdr3_nt: TGTGCTTCGGACAGTCAAGCACGCACAGATACGCAGTATTTT

v_call: TRBV5-1
j_call: TRBJ2-1
d_call: NA
cdr3_length: 17
clone_size: few
cdr3_aa: CASSLVTGGSSYNEQFF
cdr3_nt: TGCGCCAGCAGCTTGGTGACTGGTGGGAGCTCCTACAATGAGCAGTTCTTC

v_call: TRBV11-2
j_call: TRBJ2-5
d_call: NA
cdr3_length: 13
clone_size: NA
cdr3_aa: CASSLVSQETQYF
cdr3_nt: TGTGCCAGCAGCTTGGTATCCCAAGAGACCCAGTACTTC

v_call: TRBV4-1
j_call: TRBJ2-3
d_call: TRBD2
cdr3_length: 15
clone_size: NA
cdr3_aa: CASSHGLAGLDTQYF
cdr3_nt: TGCGCCAGCAGCCACGGCCTAGCGGGTTTGGATACGCAGTATTTT

v_call: TRBV11-1
j_call: TRBJ1-1
d_call: NA
cdr3_length: 15
clone_size: few
cdr3_aa: CASSSDGPVNTEAFF
cdr3_nt: TGTGCCAGCAGCTCGGACGGTCCCGTGAACACTGAAGCTTTCTTT

v_call: TRBV4-2
j_call: TRBJ2-7
d_call: NA
cdr3_length: 15
clone_size: few
cdr3_aa: CASSQGQQGGWEQYF
cdr3_nt: TGTGCCAGCAGCCAAGGTCAGCAGGGGGGCTGGGAGCAGTACTTC

v_call: TRBV13
j_call: TRBJ2-7
d_call: TRBD1
cdr3_length: 16
clone_size: NA
cdr3_aa: CASSLRFGQGSYEQYF
cdr3_nt: TGTGCCAGCAGCTTAAGGTTCGGACAGGGATCCTACGAGCAGTACTTC

v_call: TRBV7-3
j_call: TRBJ2-7
d_call: TRBD2
cdr3_length: 16
clone_size: NA
cdr3_aa: CASSRTPGLAAYEQYF
cdr3_nt: TGTGCCAGCAGCAGAACTCCGGGACTAGCAGCCTACGAGCAGTACTTC

v_call: TRBV15
j_call: TRBJ2-3
d_call: TRBD2
cdr3_length: 17
clone_size: few
cdr3_aa: CATSRRGGLAGGDTQYF
cdr3_nt: TGTGCCACCAGCAGACGGGGTGGACTAGCCGGAGGGGATACGCAGTATTTT

v_call: TRBV18
j_call: TRBJ2-3
d_call: NA
cdr3_length: 14
clone_size: NA
cdr3_aa: CASSPRVFPDTQYF
cdr3_nt: TGTGCCAGCTCACCCCGAGTTTTCCCAGATACGCAGTATTTT

v_call: TRBV7-9
j_call: TRBJ2-1
d_call: TRBD2
cdr3_length: 15
clone_size: many
cdr3_aa: CASSPLGTSSWEQFF
cdr3_nt: TGTGCCAGCAGCCCCCTGGGGACTAGCTCGTGGGAGCAGTTCTTC

v_call: TRBV6-6
j_call: TRBJ2-6
d_call: NA
cdr3_length: 16
clone_size: NA
cdr3_aa: CASSATRSSGANVLTF
cdr3_nt: TGTGCCAGCAGTGCGACCCGGAGCTCTGGGGCCAACGTCCTGACTTTC

v_call: TRBV7-9
j_call: TRBJ1-2
d_call: NA
cdr3_length: 13
clone_size: NA
cdr3_aa: CASSLATGSGYTF
cdr3_nt: TGTGCCAGCAGCTTAGCGACCGGATCGGGCTACACCTTC

v_call: TRBV28
j_call: TRBJ2-7
d_call: NA
cdr3_length: 15
clone_size: few
cdr3_aa: CASTPSWLATNEQYF
cdr3_nt: TGTGCCAGCACCCCTTCATGGCTAGCAACGAACGAGCAGTACTTC

v_call: TRBV4-1
j_call: TRBJ2-1
d_call: NA
cdr3_length: 13
clone_size: NA
cdr3_aa: CAMEEGSYNEQFF
cdr3_nt: TGCGCCATGGAGGAGGGCTCCTACAATGAGCAGTTCTTC

v_call: TRBV20-1
j_call: TRBJ2-7
d_call: NA
cdr3_length: 11
clone_size: NA
cdr3_aa: CSASSRYEQYF
cdr3_nt: TGCAGTGCTAGTTCCCGTTACGAGCAGTACTTC

v_call: TRBV5-6
j_call: TRBJ2-5
d_call: NA
cdr3_length: 18
clone_size: few
cdr3_aa: CASSLDGAPGRAQETQYF
cdr3_nt: TGTGCCAGCAGCTTGGACGGCGCCCCGGGGAGAGCACAAGAGACCCAGTACTTC

v_call: TRBV6-5
j_call: TRBJ1-2
d_call: NA
cdr3_length: 12
clone_size: NA
cdr3_aa: CASTGTLFGYTF
cdr3_nt: TGTGCCAGCACCGGGACGCTTTTTGGCTACACCTTC